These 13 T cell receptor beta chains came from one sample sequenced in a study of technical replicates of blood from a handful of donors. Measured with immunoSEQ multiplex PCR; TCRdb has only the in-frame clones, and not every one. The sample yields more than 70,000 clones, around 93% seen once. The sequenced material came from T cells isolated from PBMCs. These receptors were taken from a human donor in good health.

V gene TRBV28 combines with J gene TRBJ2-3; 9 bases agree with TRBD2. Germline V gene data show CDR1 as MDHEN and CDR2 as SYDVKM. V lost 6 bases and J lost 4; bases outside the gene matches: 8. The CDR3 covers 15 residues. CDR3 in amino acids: CASRALAGESDTQYF. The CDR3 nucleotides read TGTGCCAGCAGAGCCTTAGCGGGAGAGTCAGATACGCAGTATTTT.

This CDR3 reads CASSSRLAGGPSKETQYF. For the CDR3, the DNA is TGTGCCAGCAGTTCCCGACTAGCGGGAGGGCCTTCGAAGGAGACCCAGTACTTC. This chain joins TRBV27 and TRBJ2-5, with TRBD2 identical over 14 bases. This CDR3 spans 18 amino acids. The V and J ends lost 4 bases and 5 bases, in that order; junction bases with no gene match: 12. The germline V gene has CDR1 MNHEY and CDR2 SMNVEV (reference sequence).

The CDR3 loop reads CASSQTGLGEKLFF. The DNA of the CDR3 is TGCGCCAGCAGCCAAACAGGGTTAGGGGAAAAACTGTTTTTT. The chain carries TRBV4-1 and TRBJ1-4; D may be TRBD1 (6 bases). The V end lost 2 bases, the J end lost 8 bases, and 12 bases lay between the germline ends. The CDR3 consists of 14 residues. Germline CDR1 and CDR2: MGHRA and YSYEKL.

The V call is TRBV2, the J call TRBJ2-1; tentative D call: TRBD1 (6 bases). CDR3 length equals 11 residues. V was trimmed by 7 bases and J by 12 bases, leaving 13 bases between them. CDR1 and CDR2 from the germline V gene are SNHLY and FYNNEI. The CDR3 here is CASTEGVVQFF. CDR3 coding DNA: TGTGCCAGCACCGAGGGGGTAGTGCAGTTCTTC.

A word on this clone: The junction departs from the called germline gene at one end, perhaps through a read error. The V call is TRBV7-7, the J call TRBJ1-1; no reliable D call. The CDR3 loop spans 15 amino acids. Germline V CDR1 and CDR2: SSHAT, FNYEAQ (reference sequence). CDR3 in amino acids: CASSPFRMVDTEAFF. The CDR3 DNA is TGTGCTAGCAGCCCATTTAGAATGGTGGACACTGAAGCTTTCTTT.

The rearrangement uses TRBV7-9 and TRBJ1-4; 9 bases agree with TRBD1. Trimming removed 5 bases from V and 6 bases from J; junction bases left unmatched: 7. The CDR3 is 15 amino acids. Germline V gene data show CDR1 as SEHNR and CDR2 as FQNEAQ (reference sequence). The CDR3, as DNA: TGTGCCAGCAGCCGTACAGGGGGCGCGGATGAAAAACTGTTTTTT. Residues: CASSRTGGADEKLFF.

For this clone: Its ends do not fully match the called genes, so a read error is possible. This CDR3 reads CAVSASLGLAPNDLNTGELFF. CDR3 sequence (DNA): TGTGCCGTCAGTGCCTCTCTGGGCCTAGCCCCAAACGACCTGAACACCGGGGAGCTGTTTTTT. The V call is TRBV10-3, the J call TRBJ2-2; a possible D gene is TRBD2 (5 bases). Germline V gene sequence: CDR1 ENHRY, CDR2 SYGVKD. The CDR3 has 21 amino acids.

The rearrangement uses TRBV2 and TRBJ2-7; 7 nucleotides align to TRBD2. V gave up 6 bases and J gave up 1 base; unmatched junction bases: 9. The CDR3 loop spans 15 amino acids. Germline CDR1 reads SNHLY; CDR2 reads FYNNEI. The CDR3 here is CASSHGEGISYEQYF. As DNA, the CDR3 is TGTGCCAGCAGCCATGGGGAGGGGATTTCCTACGAGCAGTACTTC.

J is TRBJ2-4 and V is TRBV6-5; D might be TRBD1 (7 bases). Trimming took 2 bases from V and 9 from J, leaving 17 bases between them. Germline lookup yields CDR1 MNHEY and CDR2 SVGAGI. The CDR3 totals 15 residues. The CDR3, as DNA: TGTGCCAGCAGTTACGGAGGGGGCAAGCGAGGCATTCAGTACTTC. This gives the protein CASSYGGGKRGIQYF.

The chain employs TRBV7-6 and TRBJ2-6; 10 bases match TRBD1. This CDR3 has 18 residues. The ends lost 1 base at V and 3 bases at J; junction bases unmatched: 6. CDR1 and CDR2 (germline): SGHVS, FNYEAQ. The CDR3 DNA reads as TGTGCCAGCAGCTTAGTGGGACAGGGGATTTTTGGGGCCAACGTCCTGACTTTC. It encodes CASSLVGQGIFGANVLTF. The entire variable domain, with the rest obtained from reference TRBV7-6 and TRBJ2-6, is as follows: GAGVSQSPRYKVTKRGQDVALRCDPISGHVSLYWYRQALGQGPEFLTYFNYEAQQDKSGLPNDRFSAERPEGSISTLTIQRTEQRDSAMYRCASSLVGQGIFGANVLTFGAGSRLTVL.

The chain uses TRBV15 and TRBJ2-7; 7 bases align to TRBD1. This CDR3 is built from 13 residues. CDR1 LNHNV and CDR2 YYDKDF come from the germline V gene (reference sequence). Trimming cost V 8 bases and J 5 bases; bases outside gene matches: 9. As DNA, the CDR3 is TGTGCCACCGCCGGGACAGATCAGCACGAGCAGTACTTC. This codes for CATAGTDQHEQYF.

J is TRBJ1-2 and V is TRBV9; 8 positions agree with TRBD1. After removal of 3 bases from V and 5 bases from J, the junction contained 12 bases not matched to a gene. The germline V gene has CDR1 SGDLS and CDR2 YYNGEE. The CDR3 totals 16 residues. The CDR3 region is CASSGLTGVEEYGYTF. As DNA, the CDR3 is TGTGCCAGCAGCGGACTGACAGGGGTGGAGGAATATGGCTACACCTTC.

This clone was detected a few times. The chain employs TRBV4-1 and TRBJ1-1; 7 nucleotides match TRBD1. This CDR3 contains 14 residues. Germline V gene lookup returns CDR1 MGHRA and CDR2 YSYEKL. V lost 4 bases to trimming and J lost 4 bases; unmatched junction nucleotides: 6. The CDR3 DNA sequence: TGCGCCAGCAGCCGAACAGGGGAGAGCACTGAAGCTTTCTTT. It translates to CASSRTGESTEAFF.